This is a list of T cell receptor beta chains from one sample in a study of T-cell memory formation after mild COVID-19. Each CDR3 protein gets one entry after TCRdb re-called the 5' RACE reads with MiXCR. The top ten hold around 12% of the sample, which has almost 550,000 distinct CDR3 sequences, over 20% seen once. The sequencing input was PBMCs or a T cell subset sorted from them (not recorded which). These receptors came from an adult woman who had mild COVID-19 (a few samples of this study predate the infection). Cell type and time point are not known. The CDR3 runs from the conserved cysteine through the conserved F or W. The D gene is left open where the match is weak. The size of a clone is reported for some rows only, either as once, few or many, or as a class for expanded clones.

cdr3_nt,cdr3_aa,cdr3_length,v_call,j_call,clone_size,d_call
TGCAGTGCTACGAGGCGGGAGGGTAGGGATACGCAGTATTTT,CSATRREGRDTQYF,14,TRBV20-1,TRBJ2-3,-,TRBD2
TGTGCCAGCAGCCCTAAGTCGGATGAGCAGTTCTTC,CASSPKSDEQFF,12,TRBV7-9,TRBJ2-1,few,-
TGTGCCAGCAGCCAGGATTCGGGGACAAACAATGAGCAGTTCTTC,CASSQDSGTNNEQFF,15,TRBV6-5,TRBJ2-1,-,-
TGTGCCAGCAGCCCCGTTCAGGGTGCCCCGGCTGAAGCTTTCTTT,CASSPVQGAPAEAFF,15,TRBV7-9,TRBJ1-1,-,-
TGTGCCAGCAGTTTGACAGGGGTTAATGAAAAACTGTTTTTT,CASSLTGVNEKLFF,14,TRBV12-3/TRBV12-4,TRBJ1-4,many,TRBD1
TGTGCCAGCAGCGTAGAACTTGCAGGGCCGGATACGCAGTATTTT,CASSVELAGPDTQYF,15,TRBV9,TRBJ2-3,few,-
TGTGCCAGCAGCGGTGATTCTTTCTACGAGCAGTACTTC,CASSGDSFYEQYF,13,TRBV9,TRBJ2-7,few,-
TGTGCCAGCAGCCAGAAGCCGGGAAATTTGTTTCCAGATACGCAGTATTTT,CASSQKPGNLFPDTQYF,17,TRBV3-1,TRBJ2-3,many,-
TGTGCCAGCAGCAAGCCTAGCGGGGGATACAATGAGCAGTTCTTC,CASSKPSGGYNEQFF,15,TRBV12-3/TRBV12-4,TRBJ2-1,few,TRBD2
TGTGCCACCAGCGGGCAGGGCACGACCACCGGGGAGCTGTTTTTT,CATSGQGTTTGELFF,15,TRBV15,TRBJ2-2,many,-
TGCGCCAGCAGCTTGGCCCCTCTAGGGGGGGCCGGAGGAGATACGCAGTATTTT,CASSLAPLGGAGGDTQYF,18,TRBV5-1,TRBJ2-3,few,-
TGTGCCACCAGTGCAGGGTCTGAAAAACTGTTTTTT,CATSAGSEKLFF,12,TRBV24-1,TRBJ1-4,few,-
TGTGCCAGCGTGGTCGGATCGAGGAATGAGCAGTTCTTC,CASVVGSRNEQFF,13,TRBV7-9,TRBJ2-1,-,-
TGCAGTGCTAGAGATGCCAGGGCATCCACTGAAGCTTTCTTT,CSARDARASTEAFF,14,TRBV20-1,TRBJ1-1,-,-
TGTGCCATCAGTGGGGGGGATCAGGTCTCCTACGAGCAGTACTTC,CAISGGDQVSYEQYF,15,TRBV10-3,TRBJ2-7,few,-
TGCGCCAGCAGGACACCCTCGTACGCGTTGGCGAACACCGGGGAGCTGTTTTTT,CASRTPSYALANTGELFF,18,TRBV10-2,TRBJ2-2,-,-
TGCGCCAGCAGCCAAGATTTAGGAGGTTTCGCAACCTACGAGCAGTACTTC,CASSQDLGGFATYEQYF,17,TRBV4-3,TRBJ2-7,-,-
TGTGCCAGCAGTGAATACCTTCGGGAGACCCAGTACTTC,CASSEYLRETQYF,13,TRBV25-1,TRBJ2-5,many,-
TGTGCCAGCAGGAGACAGGGTACAACTAATGAAAAACTGTTTTTT,CASRRQGTTNEKLFF,15,TRBV2,TRBJ1-4,few,TRBD1
TGCGCCAGCAGCTCGGACAGCCGGGAAAGGTACTTC,CASSSDSRERYF,12,TRBV5-1,TRBJ2-7,-,-
TGTGCCAGCAGCTTCCCGGGAATCAACACTGAAGCTTTCTTT,CASSFPGINTEAFF,14,TRBV13,TRBJ1-1,-,-
TGTGCCAACAGACTAGCGGGGGGTCCAGATACGCAGTATTTT,CANRLAGGPDTQYF,14,TRBV12-3/TRBV12-4,TRBJ2-3,few,TRBD2
TGTGCCAGCAGTTCACTAGCGGGAGGTGGGTACAATGAGCAGTTCTTC,CASSSLAGGGYNEQFF,16,TRBV2,TRBJ2-1,-,TRBD2
TGTGCCAGCAGCAAGCCGGACAGGGACTACGAGCAGTACTTC,CASSKPDRDYEQYF,14,TRBV7-9,TRBJ2-7,-,TRBD1
TGTGCCAGCAGCCAAGCCAGGGATGGGTATCAGCCCCAGCATTTT,CASSQARDGYQPQHF,15,TRBV3-1,TRBJ1-5,-,-
TGTGCCACCAGCAGGGGAAGGGGCACTGAAGCTTTCTTT,CATSRGRGTEAFF,13,TRBV15,TRBJ1-1,-,-
TGTGCCAGCAGCAAAGTCCCAGACTACGAGCAGTACTTC,CASSKVPDYEQYF,13,TRBV21-1,TRBJ2-7,many,-
TGCGCCAGCAGCTTGGAGGAGGTGGCCAGGTCCTACGAGCAGTACTTC,CASSLEEVARSYEQYF,16,TRBV5-1,TRBJ2-7,few,-
TGCAGTGCCGAAAACCCTCGACAGGCTACCTACGAGCAGTACTTC,CSAENPRQATYEQYF,15,TRBV20-1,TRBJ2-7,-,-
TGTGCCAGCAGTGAAGACGGGGAAGGCGGCTACACCTTC,CASSEDGEGGYTF,13,TRBV2,TRBJ1-2,-,-
TGTGCCAGCAGCTCCCCCGACAGGGTGGTTGGCTACACCTTC,CASSSPDRVVGYTF,14,TRBV7-9,TRBJ1-2,once,TRBD1
TGTGCTAGCAGCTTAGACGGAGCTAGGGGCGATACGCAGTATTTT,CASSLDGARGDTQYF,15,TRBV7-7,TRBJ2-3,-,-
TGCAGTGCTAGTAGGGACAGGTTCGATGGCTACACCTTC,CSASRDRFDGYTF,13,TRBV20-1,TRBJ1-2,few,TRBD1
TGCAGTGCTCCCAACAGGGCGCACCGCTCCAGGGGCTATGGCTACACCTTC,CSAPNRAHRSRGYGYTF,17,TRBV20-1,TRBJ1-2,-,-
TGTGCCAGCAGTTGGGTCCCGTGGAACACCGGGGAGCTGTTTTTT,CASSWVPWNTGELFF,15,TRBV6-2/TRBV6-3,TRBJ2-2,-,-
TGCAGCGTTGAAGCGGACCCTGGGATCCAAGAGACCCAGTACTTC,CSVEADPGIQETQYF,15,TRBV29-1,TRBJ2-5,many,-
TGCAGTGCCGCCGGGACAGGGGGAGAAAAACTGTTTTTT,CSAAGTGGEKLFF,13,TRBV20-1,TRBJ1-4,-,TRBD1
TGTGCCAGCAGTTACTCCGGGGTGCGGGAGACCCAGTACTTC,CASSYSGVRETQYF,14,TRBV6-5,TRBJ2-5,few,-
TGTGCCAGCAGTCGACGGAGGGCCCTTCAAGAGACCCAGTACTTC,CASSRRRALQETQYF,15,TRBV6-2/TRBV6-3,TRBJ2-5,few,-
TGTGCCAGCAGTTTAGTAGAGGGAGTAGGGGAAGCTTTCTTT,CASSLVEGVGEAFF,14,TRBV12-3/TRBV12-4,TRBJ1-1,-,-
TGCAGTGCTAGGATGGCAGGGGGAAAAACTGAAGCTTTCTTT,CSARMAGGKTEAFF,14,TRBV20-1,TRBJ1-1,-,TRBD1
TGTGCCAGCAGCCCAACAGGGTGGGCCTACGAGCAGTACTTC,CASSPTGWAYEQYF,14,TRBV7-9,TRBJ2-7,-,-
TGTGCCAGCAGCGACCCGGGACTAGCGGGAGTTCGTGGCACCGGGGAGCTGTTTTTT,CASSDPGLAGVRGTGELFF,19,TRBV7-9,TRBJ2-2,few,TRBD2
TGTGCCAGCAGCTTACTGTTGGTAGAGACCCAGTACTTC,CASSLLLVETQYF,13,TRBV7-9,TRBJ2-5,few,-
TGTGCCAGTAGAGGACAGGGGGCAGGGGAGACCCAGTACTTC,CASRGQGAGETQYF,14,TRBV19,TRBJ2-5,few,TRBD1
TGTGCCAGCAGGCCAGGGGGCGCGATCAATTCACCCCTCCACTTT,CASRPGGAINSPLHF,15,TRBV12-3/TRBV12-4,TRBJ1-6,-,TRBD1
TGTGCCAGCATGTTTCTGGCGGGGGGGTACACAGATACGCAGTATTTT,CASMFLAGGYTDTQYF,16,TRBV6-5,TRBJ2-3,-,TRBD2
TGTGCCAGCAGCTTAGTAGGCAGGCGGGACGGCTACACCTTC,CASSLVGRRDGYTF,14,TRBV7-2,TRBJ1-2,-,-
TGCAGTGTACAGGGTCTAACCTACGAGCAGTACTTC,CSVQGLTYEQYF,12,TRBV20-1,TRBJ2-7,-,-
TGTGCCAGCAGTAAACAGGGGCTCTACGAGCAGTACTTC,CASSKQGLYEQYF,13,TRBV2,TRBJ2-7,-,TRBD1
TGTGCCAGCAGCCAGCGGTTTCGAGCTGAAGCTTTCTTT,CASSQRFRAEAFF,13,TRBV7-6,TRBJ1-1,-,-
TGTGCCAGCAGCTTGGCAGGCGGGGGGATCTATGGCTACACCTTC,CASSLAGGGIYGYTF,15,TRBV5-6,TRBJ1-2,-,-
TGTGCCAGCTCACGTAATCAGGGAAGAAGCGCTTTCTTT,CASSRNQGRSAFF,13,TRBV18,TRBJ1-1,few,-
TGTGCCAGTAGTTTAGCCGATTCCATCGACAGGTTCCTCTATGGCTACACCTTC,CASSLADSIDRFLYGYTF,18,TRBV19,TRBJ1-2,few,-
TGTGCCACCAGTGATACCGGGAGGACCGGTGACACTGAAGCTTTCTTT,CATSDTGRTGDTEAFF,16,TRBV24-1,TRBJ1-1,few,-
TGTGCCAGCAGTTTTGAGGAGAATTCACCCCTCCACTTT,CASSFEENSPLHF,13,TRBV12-3/TRBV12-4,TRBJ1-6,-,-
TGTGCCAGCAGCTTAGACGGACAGTTCGAGCAGTACTTC,CASSLDGQFEQYF,13,TRBV7-9,TRBJ2-7,few,-
TGTGCCAGCAGCTTAGCAGCAGGGCTGGGAGGATACGAGCAGTACTTC,CASSLAAGLGGYEQYF,16,TRBV7-8,TRBJ2-7,-,-
TGTGCCAGCAGCCCCCGGGACTTTGGCTACGAGCAGTACTTC,CASSPRDFGYEQYF,14,TRBV21-1,TRBJ2-7,once,-